The present T cell receptor beta chain was sequenced within a study of long-term antiretroviral therapy in people with HIV (dated by TCRdb to between 2021 and 2023). With respect to the entire study: The earliest samples were collected approximately a decade before the 2015 WHO recommendation for immediate ART, a period when ART was typically delayed until CD4 counts fell. About 35% of the 30 participants with HIV were female. No cross-contamination during QIAcube processing was shown when test extractions of a monoclonal T-cell line were performed alongside a few dozen polyclonal samples. A retrospective serial study tested whether ART initiation and durable HIV suppression were associated with changes in peripheral blood TRB repertoire composition and diversity. The cohort contributed 150 to 200 cryopreserved PBMC samples from 30 to 35 adults with confirmed HIV infection, collected serially over a mean of approximately six years (range 1-12).

Measured from the cysteine to the phenylalanine, the CDR3 is 17 residues long. Solely the CDR3 DNA is kept, with 51 bases framed from the first base. V is pared back by 4 bases and J by 5 bases, with 20 bases lying between the germline termini. In the germline V gene, CDR1 corresponds to LGHNA and CDR2 to YNFKEQ. Paper-wide results and their limitations: Narrower CDR3 length ranges were observed in HIV repertoires than in controls, and an antigen-experienced repertoire with only a slight naive shift after ART was suggested by the network structure. At every time point, the repertoire was dominated by expanded TRB clones first identified before ART initiation, although this dominance fluctuated and, in many PLHIV, declined after ART. No data were available on ART adherence, viral resistance or therapy changes, limiting inferences about post-ART repertoire changes. Starting ART was linked to a significant rise in TRB diversity, yet even after long-term ART the diversity remained significantly lower than in transplant donor controls. Because pre-ART samples had limited cell numbers, unsorted PBMC were profiled rather than sorted CD4+ and CD8+ T cells. Limited PBMC availability meant only the TCR beta chain was sequenced, without alpha chain pairing. The samples were dated from about 2003 to 2017, and the ART regimens that were used may be less effective than current ART regimens.

This clone was seen a few times. It lacks a known antigen. Base qualities are not at hand, and no much larger clone is one base apart. The immunoSEQ hsTCRB v3.0 assay was used at survey level resolution to sequence the TRB variable region. The targeted TRB sequencing depth was 40,000-50,000 T-cell genomes per sample. Pooled TRB libraries were sequenced on an Illumina MiSeq with a v3 150-cycle kit. On the study's bioinformatics: Repertoire analysis was performed in R inside a reproducible Nextflow workflow that covered QC, data transformation and analysis. LymphoSeq2, an R package for exploring AIRR-Seq data, was used to implement the custom analyses. A handful of samples yielding fewer than 5000 total TRB sequences were excluded, leaving 150 to 200 analyzed HIV repertoires. Of the roughly 190 retained HIV repertoires, approximately 57 were collected before and 129 after ART initiation. Repertoires were downsampled to 5000 TRB nucleotide sequences, and summary statistics were averaged over 100 downsampling iterations. Only TRB sequences with CDR3 regions of at least seven amino acids were retained for analysis. Two measures captured diversity: a Shannon entropy-derived clonality score and the Gini coefficient. In the repertoire networks, any two of the top 5000 CDR3 amino acid sequences were connected whenever the two sequences differed by an edit distance of one. Antigen specificity groups and MHC restriction were predicted for TRB CDR3 amino acid sequences with GLIPH2. To flag known CMV, EBV, HIV or tissue antigen associations, CDR3 amino acid sequences were matched against VDJdb and McPAS-TCR. Pre-ART, post-ART and control groups were compared with Wilcoxon signed-rank tests and Holm-Bonferroni correction. The immuneACCESS repertoire file appears here via TCRdb, limited to in-frame rearrangements. These files lack a portion of the clones; in checked studies, under half of the deficit traces to unresolved V genes, and the cause of the others is not known. That table gives V, J and clone size, and the DNA gave D and trimming. The sample profile shows some 23,000 clones; under 80% of them were found once. The ten largest clones capture over 9% of the sample.

Participants were included only if at least one PBMC sample before ART initiation and at least two post-ART samples were available. Treatment was received in the United States of America by all participants with HIV. Cryopreserved samples of roughly 0.95-10 million PBMC were thawed and washed before DNA extraction. At the time of the earliest PBMC sample, participants with HIV were aged between roughly 20 and 54 years. PBMC samples from each participant spanned 1-4 timepoints before ART initiation and 2-8 timepoints after ART initiation, with a median of 7 samples. Serial HIV viral load, CD4+ T-cell count, ART history and demographic data were obtained for every participant. Genomic DNA was extracted from unsorted PBMC with a Qiagen kit on a QIAcube, with processing performed in batches of 12 samples.

This receptor was taken from a woman aged 35 to 49 with HIV. The chain is made from TRBV4-2 and TRBJ2-2; possibly the D gene is TRBD2, per 7 matching bases. The sample consisted of unsorted PBMCs, taken 1.1 years before starting antiretroviral therapy. DNA sequence: TGTGCCAGCAGCCCATCGGGGGCTAGCGGTAGGACCGGGGAGCTGTTTTTT. Its protein product is CASSPSGASGRTGELFF.